One sample yielded the 14 T cell receptor beta chains listed below, sequenced in a study of response to subunit inactivated influenza vaccine. TCRdb re-called the RT-PCR reads through MiXCR, storing one row per CDR3 protein. This sample has around 850,000 distinct CDR3 sequences, with roughly 18% found just once. Sequencing was performed on PBMCs from blood, taken 5 to 6 days after vaccination. The receptors were gathered from a man aged 50-60 years who received an inactivated influenza vaccine.

This clonotype came up a few times. CDR3 protein: CASSSDFAGELFF. For the CDR3, the DNA is TGTGCCAGCAGTTCGGACTTTGCCGGGGAGCTGTTTTTT. The J gene is TRBJ2-2, the V gene TRBV12-3 or TRBV12-4, with D possibly matching TRBD2 (5 bases). CDR3 length: 13 residues. Trimming took 4 bases from V and 6 from J, leaving 9 bases between them.

This clonotype was counted between two and nine times. The rearrangement uses TRBV7-6 and TRBJ2-5; D unresolved. Germline CDR1 is SGHVS and CDR2 is FNYEAQ. This CDR3 has 14 amino acids. The V end lost 2 bases, the J end lost 3 bases, and 10 bases lay between the germline ends. The CDR3 here is CASSLSHRKETQYF. CDR3 in DNA: TGTGCCAGCAGCTTAAGTCACAGAAAAGAGACCCAGTACTTC.

The genes are TRBV20-1 and TRBJ2-5; 9 nucleotides match TRBD2. Losses at the gene ends were 1 base for V and 5 bases for J; bases not matched to a gene: 8. From germline, CDR1 is DFQATT and CDR2 SNEGSKA (reference sequence). The CDR3 has 15 residues. The chain's CDR3 is CSARVGSGRGETQYF. In DNA form, the CDR3 reads TGCAGTGCTAGAGTTGGTAGCGGGAGAGGCGAGACCCAGTACTTC.

The rearrangement links TRBV9 to TRBJ2-7; 8 nucleotides match TRBD2. With V trimmed by 7 bases and J by 2 bases, 11 bases remained unmatched. The CDR3 has 15 amino acids. The germline CDR1 and CDR2 sequences are SGDLS and YYNGEE. CDR3 bases: TGTGCCAGCGGTCCTTATAGCGGGATCCCCTACGAGCAGTACTTC. Protein: CASGPYSGIPYEQYF.

This sequence joins TRBV10-3 and TRBJ1-1; possible D gene TRBD1, 6 bases. The CDR3 sequence is 13 residues long. The V gene lost 10 bases and the J gene lost 0 bases, with 12 bases spanning the gap. Germline CDR1 reads ENHRY; CDR2 reads SYGVKD. CDR3 coding DNA: TGTGCCAGCAACAGGGCTTTGAACACTGAAGCTTTCTTT. This sequence encodes CASNRALNTEAFF.

This clonotype has a count of ten or more. The CDR3 protein is CASSLNVGYNEQFF. The CDR3, as DNA: TGCGCCAGCAGCTTGAACGTAGGGTACAATGAGCAGTTCTTC. The chain employs TRBV5-1 and TRBJ2-1; no clear D. The CDR3 has 14 residues. The germline V and J ends were trimmed by 1 base and 4 bases, with 9 bases remaining between them. From germline, CDR1 is SGHRS and CDR2 YFSETQ.

The chain has TRBV6-5 and TRBJ2-1, with D possibly matching TRBD2 (6 bases). Trimming stripped 3 bases from V and 9 bases from J, with 12 bases between. CDR3 length equals 13 residues. Germline CDR1 MNHEY, CDR2 SVGAGI. CDR3 coding DNA: TGTGCCAGCAGTTATGGAGGGGCCGGTGAGCAGTTCTTC. Protein sequence: CASSYGGAGEQFF.

This clonotype came up many times. The gene calls are TRBV29-1 and TRBJ2-3; 10 bases are a match to TRBD2. This CDR3 spans 15 amino acids. The J segment lost 7 bases and the V segment lost 7 bases, leaving 14 bases of the junction unmatched. Germline CDR1 and CDR2: SQVTM and ANQGSEA. CDR3 in amino acids: CSGYTSSGSLNTQYF. The CDR3 DNA reads TGCAGCGGCTATACCTCTAGCGGGAGTTTGAATACGCAGTATTTT.

This clonotype was detected ten times or more. The chain carries TRBV20-1 and TRBJ2-1; possibly TRBD2 for D (6 bases). V gave up 5 bases and J gave up 2 bases, with 13 bases separating them. CDR1 is DFQATT, CDR2 SNEGSKA, per germline (reference sequence). The CDR3 runs to 14 residues. CDR3 in amino acids: CSAHAGPPYNEQFF. CDR3 bases: TGCAGTGCTCATGCGGGGCCCCCCTACAATGAGCAGTTCTTC.

The table lists this clonotype with a few counts. The rearrangement links TRBV29-1 to TRBJ2-5, with 15 bases that match TRBD2. The germline V gene encodes CDR1 SQVTM and CDR2 ANQGSEA. With V trimmed by 8 bases and J by 0 bases, 7 bases remained unmatched. The CDR3 spans 16 residues. CDR3 DNA sequence: TGCAGCTTTGGACTAGCGGGAGGGGGATACCAAGAGACCCAGTACTTC. It encodes CSFGLAGGGYQETQYF.

The chain combines TRBV5-1 with TRBJ2-7; 8 bases are a match to TRBD1. The CDR3 runs to 14 residues. Germline-derived CDR1 and CDR2 are SGHRS and YFSETQ. The V and J ends lost 4 bases and 4 bases, in that order; junction bases with no gene match: 7. The chain's CDR3 is CASSTQDRAYEQYF. The CDR3 coding sequence is TGCGCCAGCAGCACACAGGACAGGGCTTACGAGCAGTACTTC.

The gene calls are TRBV2 and TRBJ2-1; 9 bases map to TRBD1. Germline V gene lookup returns CDR1 SNHLY and CDR2 FYNNEI. The J segment lost 0 bases and the V segment lost 7 bases, leaving 4 bases of the junction unmatched. The CDR3 covers 15 residues. CDR3 amino acids: CASTGTGNSYNEQFF. DNA for the CDR3: TGTGCCAGCACAGGGACAGGGAACTCCTACAATGAGCAGTTCTTC.

This clonotype was counted many times. J is TRBJ2-5 and V is TRBV12-3 or TRBV12-4; tentatively, D is TRBD1 or TRBD2 (6 bases each). The CDR3 has 13 residues. V lost 6 bases and J lost 1, with 9 bases in between. CDR3 nucleotide sequence: TGTGCCAGCAGGAGGGGGGCCCAAGAGACCCAGTACTTC. Residues: CASRRGAQETQYF.

The sample holds many counts of this clonotype. This chain joins TRBV12-3 or TRBV12-4 and TRBJ2-5, with D perhaps matching TRBD1 (5 bases). The V end lost 5 bases, the J end lost 1 base, and 8 bases lay between the germline ends. CDR3 size: 13 residues. The DNA for the CDR3 is TGTGCCAGCAGTCCGACAGTCCAAGAGACCCAGTACTTC. This gives the protein CASSPTVQETQYF.